Following are 8 T cell receptor beta chains from one sample sequenced in a study of spatial heterogeneity in lung cancer. TCRdb analysed the 5' RACE reads with MiXCR anew, one entry per CDR3 protein. The sample lists 35,000 to 45,000 distinct CDR3 sequences, around 5.5% seen once, with around 25% in the top ten. Time point: sample taken at primary tumor resection. Unsorted samples of tumor, nontumor lung or frozen PBMC had their whole RNA sequenced. Sequencing was performed on PBMCs, taken at surgery. These receptors all stem from a female donor with early-stage non-small cell lung cancer.

The chain carries TRBV7-6 and TRBJ2-1; tentative D call: TRBD2 (6 bases). The V gene's germline CDR1 is SGHVS and CDR2 FNYEAQ. V lost 5 bases, J lost 9 bases, and 17 bases lay in between. There are 14 residues in the CDR3. Here the CDR3 reads CASSPGTGVREQFF. The DNA of the CDR3 is TGTGCCAGCAGCCCCGGGACTGGGGTTCGTGAGCAGTTCTTC.

As regards this clonotype: A read error may be the cause here, since a much bigger clone is one base away. The chain combines TRBV5-6 with TRBJ1-1; D unresolved. CDR3 length: 13 residues. Trimming pared 4 bases from V and 5 bases from J, leaving 12 bases between. Germline CDR1 reads SGHDT; CDR2 reads YYEEEE. Here the CDR3 DNA reads TGTGCCAGCAGCCCACATGGGAGAACTGAAGCTTTCTTT. As protein: CASSPHGRTEAFF.

This clonotype was recorded at least ten times. The CDR3 coding sequence is TGCAGTGCTAGGAGGACTAGCAATCAGCCCCAGCATTTT. Protein sequence: CSARRTSNQPQHF. The chain combines TRBV20-1 with TRBJ1-5; D is unclear. This CDR3 region has 13 residues. The ends were cut back, 3 bases at V and 0 bases at J, with 6 bases in the middle. The germline CDR1 and CDR2 sequences are DFQATT and SNEGSKA (reference sequence).

Many counts were recorded for this clonotype. The gene calls are TRBV6-6 and TRBJ2-1, with TRBD2 matching over 9 bases. The CDR3 loop spans 14 amino acids. The junction had 10 bases not matched to a gene; V was cut back by 7 bases and J by 9 bases. Per the germline V gene, CDR1 is MNHNY and CDR2 is SVGAGI (reference sequence). CDR3 DNA: TGTGCCAGCACTCGGAGCCTAGCGGGACCTGAGCAGTTCTTC. This gives the protein CASTRSLAGPEQFF.

This clonotype has at least ten counts. This chain uses TRBV2 with TRBJ2-7; perhaps TRBD1 as D (6 bases). Germline CDR1 SNHLY, CDR2 FYNNEI. V dropped 7 bases and J dropped 2 bases, with 9 bases sitting between them. The length of the CDR3 is 12 residues. The CDR3 DNA follows: TGTGCCAGCAACAGGGTCCCCTACGAGCAGTACTTC. This sequence encodes CASNRVPYEQYF. Full variable domain (remainder filled in from reference TRBV2 and TRBJ2-7): EPEVTQTPSHQVTQMGQEVILRCVPISNHLYFYWYRQILGQKVEFLVSFYNNEISEKSEIFDDQFSVERPDGSNFTLKIRSTKLEDSAMYFCASNRVPYEQYFGPGTRLTVT.

The chain has TRBV30 and TRBJ2-5; D might be TRBD1 (5 bases). Germline V lookup: CDR1 GTSNPN, CDR2 SVGIG (reference sequence). V shed 3 bases and J shed 6 bases, with 8 bases lying between them. The CDR3 spans 11 residues. DNA of the CDR3: TGTGCCTGGAGGACAGAACAGACCCAGTACTTC. Protein: CAWRTEQTQYF. The whole variable domain, filled in from reference TRBV30 and TRBJ2-5, reads SQTIHQWPATLVQPVGSPLSLECTVEGTSNPNLYWYRQAAGRGLQLLFYSVGIGQISSEVPQNLSASRPQDRQFILSSKKLLLSDSGFYLCAWRTEQTQYFGPGTRLLVL.

This clonotype was seen at least ten times. V is TRBV7-9 and J is TRBJ2-7; 9 bases fit TRBD1. Per the germline V gene, CDR1 is SEHNR and CDR2 is FQNEAQ (reference sequence). The CDR3 loop spans 15 amino acids. The ends lost 4 bases at V and 5 bases at J; junction bases unmatched: 9. Here the CDR3 reads CASSWGNRGLDEQYF. The DNA of the CDR3 is TGTGCCAGCAGCTGGGGAAACAGGGGGCTCGACGAGCAGTACTTC. The whole variable domain, filled in from reference TRBV7-9 and TRBJ2-7, reads DTGVSQNPRHKITKRGQNVTFRCDPISEHNRLYWYRQTLGQGPEFLTYFQNEAQLEKSRLLSDRFSAERPKGSFSTLEIQRTEQGDSAMYLCASSWGNRGLDEQYFGPGTRLTVT.

In this sample, this clonotype turned up many times. V and J are TRBV7-9 and TRBJ1-4; perhaps TRBD1 as D (5 bases). The CDR3 spans 14 residues. V was shortened by 5 bases and J by 4 bases, with 11 bases between the two germline ends. Germline CDR1 reads SEHNR; CDR2 reads FQNEAQ (reference sequence). The CDR3 DNA is TGTGCCAGCAGCCAGGGACGGTTTAATGAAAAACTGTTTTTT. This encodes CASSQGRFNEKLFF.